This T cell receptor beta chain was documented in a study of cytomegalovirus exposure and HLA in healthy donors. Across the whole study: Researchers found that 81% of a few hundred genotyped donors fell within the Caucasian-associated ancestry cluster. Points from the study as a whole: Common viral pathogens seemed to be connected with several of the most significant clusters, according to a later analysis. Another analysis was done later, and it associated 16,951 TCR beta sequences with HLA alleles at 0.05 false discovery rate. HLA-A and HLA-B allele assignments for most subjects were reportedly predicted accurately using TCR beta sequences.

PCR was performed using 60 Vbeta and 13 Jbeta primers. Measured with immunoSEQ multiplex PCR; TCRdb has only the in-frame clones, and not every one. The table includes some 130,000 clones, about 78% detected once. A note on this clone: Its antigen is unknown.

Trimming left V 0 bases short and J 6 bases short, with 21 bases between. Germline V CDR1 and CDR2: SGDLS, YYNGEE. This CDR3 is built from 18 residues. What was sequenced was PBMCs. The sequence came from a female donor in good health and CMV-seronegative. J is TRBJ2-2 and V is TRBV9; D may be TRBD2 (7 bases). For the CDR3, the DNA is TGTGCCAGCAGCGTAGGTCCAGCGGGGTTTAAGGGGGCCGGGGAGCTGTTTTTT. Translation: CASSVGPAGFKGAGELFF.